A single sample is the source of the 12 T cell receptor beta chains below, sequenced in a study of cytomegalovirus exposure and HLA in healthy donors. PCR used 60 Vbeta primers and 13 Jbeta primers. Profiling relied on immunoSEQ multiplex PCR, and the TCRdb table lists in-frame clones only, not all of them. Of approximately 180,000 clones detected, roughly 68% appear once; the ten largest clones hold less than 2%. Sequenced input: PBMCs. These receptors were taken from a woman in her 30s in good health and CMV-seronegative.

The genes are TRBV6-5 and TRBJ2-1; TRBD1 matches at 7 bases. The length of the CDR3 is 12 residues. Germline assignment: CDR1 MNHEY and CDR2 SVGAGI. Trimming cost V 9 bases and J 7 bases; bases outside gene matches: 6. The CDR3 bases are TGTGCCAGTCAGGGGGACGGGAATGAGCAGTTCTTC. Protein: CASQGDGNEQFF.

This clone showed up just a few times. The gene calls are TRBV6-1 and TRBJ1-2, with 11 bases identical to TRBD1. CDR3 length equals 15 residues. Looked up from germline, CDR1 is MNHNS and CDR2 is SASEGT. V lost 0 bases and J lost 4; bases outside the gene matches: 1. The CDR3 sequence is CASSEAGQGGYGYTF. The DNA of the CDR3 is TGTGCCAGCAGTGAAGCGGGACAGGGGGGCTATGGCTACACCTTC.

This clone was observed once. V gene TRBV4-2 combines with J gene TRBJ2-3; 7 bases are a match to TRBD2. The CDR3 totals 15 residues. Germline values: CDR1 LGHNA, CDR2 YNFKEQ. J lost 4 bases, V lost 1 base, and 5 bases had no gene match. CDR3 DNA: TGTGCCAGCAGCCAAGGCAGGGAGGGGTCAGATACGCAGTATTTT. Amino acids: CASSQGREGSDTQYF.

This chain connects TRBV4-1 to TRBJ1-1; D might be TRBD1 (6 bases). CDR3 length: 13 residues. Trimming cost V 3 bases and J 1 base, with 6 bases left between them. Per germline, CDR1 MGHRA and CDR2 YSYEKL. The CDR3 DNA follows: TGCGCCAGCAGCCAGGACAGGAACACTGAAGCTTTCTTT. Translation gives CASSQDRNTEAFF.

V usage is TRBV2 and J usage is TRBJ2-5; 7 nucleotides match TRBD2. The CDR3 has 14 residues. Germline trimming cut 5 bases from V and 4 bases from J; bases unmatched to any gene: 7. Germline V gene sequence: CDR1 SNHLY, CDR2 FYNNEI. The CDR3 region is CASSTPGRGETQYF. DNA for the CDR3: TGTGCCAGCAGTACCCCGGGGAGGGGAGAGACCCAGTACTTC.

The genes are TRBV6-6 and TRBJ1-4, with 7 nucleotides matching TRBD1. This CDR3 has 14 amino acids. J lost 0 bases, V lost 6 bases, and 1 base had no gene match. The germline V gene has CDR1 MNHNY and CDR2 SVGAGI (reference sequence). The CDR3 nucleotides read TGTGCCAGCAGGGGACAGTCAACTAATGAAAAACTGTTTTTT. It specifies CASRGQSTNEKLFF.

This rearrangement joins TRBV19 to TRBJ2-5; 9 bases map to TRBD2. The ends lost 2 bases at V and 5 bases at J; junction bases unmatched: 9. CDR3 length: 16 amino acids. Germline V gene data show CDR1 as LNHDA and CDR2 as SQIVND (reference sequence). The CDR3 DNA sequence: TGTGCCAGTAGTATATCTCTAGCGGGAATCTTCGAGACCCAGTACTTC. This gives the protein CASSISLAGIFETQYF.

The rearrangement joins TRBV4-2 to TRBJ1-3; TRBD1 aligns across 10 bases. The CDR3 loop spans 15 amino acids. Germline CDR1 LGHNA, CDR2 YNFKEQ. The V gene end was trimmed by 3 bases and the J gene end by 6 bases; junction bases not matched to a gene: 5. As DNA, the CDR3 is TGTGCCAGCAGCCAGGGACAGGGGATGGAAAACACCATATATTTT. Amino acids: CASSQGQGMENTIYF.

The table lists this clone with a few counts. This rearrangement joins TRBV7-3 to TRBJ2-7; D unresolved. Looked up from germline, CDR1 is SGHTA and CDR2 is FQGTGA. Between the trimmed V and J ends, which lost 4 bases and 2 bases, there was a span of 12 bases. This CDR3 contains 14 residues. The CDR3 here is CASSSQTRTYEQYF. CDR3 nucleotide sequence: TGTGCCAGCAGCTCCCAAACACGAACCTACGAGCAGTACTTC.

The chain couples TRBV30 to TRBJ2-5; 10 bases map to TRBD1. CDR3 length equals 14 residues. CDR1 is GTSNPN and CDR2 is SVGIG in the germline V gene (reference sequence). With V trimmed by 3 bases and J by 5 bases, 6 bases remained unmatched. The DNA of the CDR3 is TGTGCCTGGAGCCCGGGACAGGGGAGGGAGACCCAGTACTTC. Encoded protein: CAWSPGQGRETQYF.

V and J are TRBV27 and TRBJ2-7, with D unclear. Deletions cut 7 bases from V and 0 bases from J, with 10 bases between. The germline gives CDR1 MNHEY, CDR2 SMNVEV (reference sequence). The CDR3 has 13 amino acids. In DNA form, the CDR3 reads TGTGCCAGCAAAAGGCCTAGCTCCTACGAGCAGTACTTC. This encodes CASKRPSSYEQYF.

This chain joins TRBV4-3 and TRBJ2-7, with D unclear. V gave up 0 bases and J gave up 0 bases, with 9 bases separating them. The CDR3 extends over 15 amino acids. Germline CDR1 LGHNA, CDR2 YSLEER. CDR3 sequence reads: CASSQDPGYSYEQYF. In DNA form, the CDR3 reads TGCGCCAGCAGCCAAGATCCCGGGTACTCCTACGAGCAGTACTTC.